This T cell receptor beta chain was profiled in a study of T cells in localized non-small cell lung cancer. Points from the study as a whole: Across samples, adjacent lung featured a median roughly 60 of the top 100 tumor clones.

Some clones are missing from TCRdb's copy, which holds only in-frame ones; the method was immunoSEQ multiplex PCR. The sample lists roughly 15,000 clones; more than 70% were seen once. Turning to this clone: The antigen is unknown.

Trimming took 6 bases from V and 3 from J; bases not matched to a gene: 9. Per germline, CDR1 SNHLY and CDR2 FYNNEI. The CDR3 runs 16 residues. The material was peripheral blood, obtained before any cancer treatment. The chain has TRBV2 and TRBJ2-2; 8 nucleotides agree with TRBD1. The origin of this receptor is a female donor at least 60 years old with stage I squamous cell lung carcinoma. The CDR3 DNA sequence: TGTGCCAGCAGCGCTACAGGGGGATTATACACCGGGGAGCTGTTTTTT. Residues: CASSATGGLYTGELFF.